The 23 T cell receptor beta chains listed next were all sequenced from one sample in a study of tumor-infiltrating lymphocytes in primary liver carcinoma. Starting from 500 ng of total RNA, TCR beta cDNA was produced with a primer in the constant region. The TCR beta library was amplified through three nested multiplex PCR rounds in a modified ARM-PCR procedure. PCR rounds one and two used TRBV1-TRBV30 forward primers with a C-beta reverse primer for 10 cycles each. MiXCR was run by TCRdb on the multiplex PCR reads, yielding one entry per CDR3 protein. The table shows fewer than 400,000 distinct CDR3 sequences, with 60% to 80% occurring only once. Alongside blood RNA obtained from unsorted whole blood, germline DNA was also extracted. Input material: peripheral blood. All receptors derive from a middle-aged man with primary liver carcinoma and hepatitis B virus infection.

This clonotype was seen just once. V and J are TRBV11-2 and TRBJ2-7; perhaps TRBD2 as D (5 bases). Trimming stripped 3 bases from V and 1 base from J, with 13 bases between. CDR3 length equals 15 residues. Germline CDR1 SGHAT, CDR2 FQNNGV. The chain's CDR3 is CASSLASGRSYEQYF. CDR3 DNA: TGTGCCAGCAGCTTGGCGAGCGGTCGTTCCTACGAGCAGTACTTC.

This CDR3 is CASSRGGGQHNEQFF. The DNA for the CDR3 is TGCGCCAGCAGCCGGGGAGGGGGCCAACACAATGAGCAGTTCTTC. The V and J genes are TRBV5-1 and TRBJ2-1; the D gene could be TRBD1 or TRBD2 (7 bases each). The germline CDR1 and CDR2 sequences are SGHRS and YFSETQ. V was trimmed by 4 bases and J by 5 bases, leaving 16 bases between them. This CDR3 is built from 15 residues. The variable domain in full, completed from reference TRBV5-1 and TRBJ2-1, reads KAGVTQTPRYLIKTRGQQVTLSCSPISGHRSVSWYQQTPGQGLQFLFEYFSETQRNKGNFPGRFSGRQFSNSRSEMNVSTLELGDSALYLCASSRGGGQHNEQFFGPGTRLTVL.

This clonotype was detected ten times or more. The chain employs TRBV30 and TRBJ1-1, with TRBD1 as a possible D gene (5 bases). The CDR3 is 10 residues long. Germline CDR1 is GTSNPN and CDR2 is SVGIG (reference sequence). V lost 5 bases and J 7 bases, leaving 8 bases between the germline ends. The CDR3 nucleotides are TGTGCCTGGGGGGACTTTGAAGCTTTCTTT. This translates into CAWGDFEAFF.

A remark on this clonotype: At one boundary the junction diverges from the germline segment, which might be a read error. The chain couples TRBV29-1 to TRBJ1-1; 10 bases are a match to TRBD1. The CDR3 loop spans 15 amino acids. In germline, CDR1 is SQVTM, CDR2 ANQGSEA. This CDR3 is CSAVTGGSANTGAFF. The CDR3 nucleotides read TGCAGCGCCGTGACAGGGGGCTCAGCGAACACTGGAGCTTTCTTT.

This clonotype appeared many times. V usage is TRBV29-1 and J usage is TRBJ1-2; D perhaps matches TRBD1 (5 bases). This CDR3 has 12 residues. The V gene's germline CDR1 is SQVTM and CDR2 ANQGSEA. Between the trimmed V and J ends, which lost 1 base and 8 bases, there was a span of 11 bases. CDR3 in DNA: TGCAGCGTTGAAGTGGAGGGGCGCGGCTACACCTTC. It specifies CSVEVEGRGYTF.

V and J are TRBV13 and TRBJ2-1; D is perhaps TRBD1 or TRBD2 (5 bases each). The V gene lost 6 bases and the J gene lost 0 bases, with 12 bases spanning the gap. The CDR3 sequence is 15 residues long. Germline V gene lookup returns CDR1 PRHDT and CDR2 FYEKMQ (reference sequence). The CDR3: CASSTGTPSYNEQFF. In DNA form, the CDR3 reads TGTGCCAGCAGTACCGGGACGCCCTCCTACAATGAGCAGTTCTTC. The full variable domain, with the rest looked up from reference TRBV13 and TRBJ2-1, is AAGVIQSPRHLIKEKRETATLKCYPIPRHDTVYWYQQGPGQDPQFLISFYEKMQSDKGSIPDRFSAQQFSDYHSELNMSSLELGDSALYFCASSTGTPSYNEQFFGPGTRLTVL.

On this clonotype: Given the absence of the conserved phenylalanine or tryptophan at the CDR3 end, a read error is likely. The CDR3 sequence is CASIRDQAQGEQYL. Here the CDR3 DNA reads TGTGCCAGCATTAGGGACCAGGCACAGGGGGAGCAGTACCTC. The chain has TRBV6-1 and TRBJ2-7; TRBD1 aligns across 7 bases. Germline V gene sequence: CDR1 MNHNS, CDR2 SASEGT. V lost 7 bases to trimming and J lost 7 bases; unmatched junction nucleotides: 13. CDR3 length: 14 amino acids.

For this clonotype: One end of the junction does not line up with germline, which may come from a read error. The chain uses TRBV5-1 and TRBJ2-2; D is perhaps TRBD2 (5 bases). The germline V gene encodes CDR1 SGHRS and CDR2 YFSETQ. The CDR3 spans 15 residues. Written as DNA, the CDR3 is TGCGCCGGCAGCTCCGCGGGCTCGAACACCGGGGAGCTGTTTTTT. The encoded protein is CAGSSAGSNTGELFF.

Turning to this clonotype: A read error may account for a junction end that differs from germline. The chain uses TRBV4-2 and TRBJ2-5; D may be TRBD1 (5 bases). The CDR3 spans 13 residues. CDR1 LGHNA and CDR2 YNFKEQ come from the germline V gene. The CDR3 protein is CVSSQNKGETQYF. For the CDR3, the DNA is TGTGTCAGCAGTCAAAACAAGGGGGAGACCCAGTACTTC.

Worth noting for this clonotype: A read error may produce the germline difference seen at one junction end. The chain links TRBV6-1 to TRBJ2-3; D not certain. Germline CDR1 and CDR2: MNHNS and SASEGT. This CDR3 contains 13 residues. The CDR3 sequence is CASSDSVDSPQYF. The CDR3 region has the DNA TGTGCCAGCAGTGACAGTGTAGATTCTCCGCAGTATTTC.

On this clonotype: A much more abundant neighbour one base away suggests this may be a read error. The chain is built from TRBV29-1 and TRBJ1-2; 9 bases align to TRBD1. CDR1 is SQVTM and CDR2 is ANQGSEA in the germline V gene. The CDR3 covers 17 residues. CDR3 region: CCVLPSGGDREKYGYTF. The CDR3 nucleotides read TGCTGCGTCCTACCCTCGGGGGGGGACAGGGAAAAATATGGCTACACCTTC.

About this clonotype: One base away lies a much larger clone, so this may be a sequencing read error. The V call is TRBV4-3, the J call TRBJ2-7; 9 positions match TRBD1. Germline trimming cut 1 base from V and 5 bases from J; bases unmatched to any gene: 6. This CDR3 has 15 residues. Germline CDR1 and CDR2: LGHNA and YSLEER. CDR3 in DNA: TGCGCCAGCAGCCAAGTGGGACAGGGTCTCCACGAGCAGTACTTC. It translates to CASSQVGQGLHEQYF.

To note about this clonotype: One end of the junction fails to match germline, which may point to a read error. V gene TRBV5-6 combines with J gene TRBJ1-1; 7 nucleotides align to TRBD1. This CDR3 is 12 amino acids long. Germline V CDR1 and CDR2: SGHDT, YYEEEE. CDR3 residues: CASSLGQGKASF. CDR3 bases: TGTGCCAGCAGCTTGGGACAGGGTAAGGCTTCCTTT.

This clonotype has a count of ten or more. The gene calls are TRBV7-9 and TRBJ2-5; D perhaps matches TRBD1 (6 bases). V was shortened by 5 bases and J by 6 bases, with 10 bases between the two germline ends. The germline V gene encodes CDR1 SEHNR and CDR2 FQNEAQ (reference sequence). CDR3 length: 12 residues. The CDR3 here is CASSPDSQTQYF. The CDR3 DNA sequence: TGTGCCAGCAGCCCGGACAGCCAGACCCAGTACTTC.

In regard to this clonotype: A much larger clone lies a single base off, so this may be a read error. V and J are TRBV12-3 or TRBV12-4 and TRBJ1-2; no clear D gene. CDR3 length equals 13 residues. V was pared by 5 bases and J by 6 bases, with 13 bases between. The CDR3 bases are TGTGCCAGCAGTCAATCAGAAGCCCATGGCTACACCTTC. It translates to CASSQSEAHGYTF.

The CDR3 DNA reads TGTGCCAGGAGGCGGACTAGCGGGAGTTTTAATGAGCAGTTCTTC. The encoded protein is CARRRTSGSFNEQFF. The gene calls are TRBV6-5 and TRBJ2-1, with TRBD2 matching 13 bases. The V segment lost 9 bases and the J segment 7 bases; nucleotides outside the gene matches: 9. Germline CDR1 MNHEY, CDR2 SVGAGI. CDR3 size: 15 residues.

To note about this clonotype: A read error may produce the germline difference seen at one junction end. The V and J genes are TRBV29-1 and TRBJ1-6; TRBD1 might be the D (6 bases). There are 13 residues in the CDR3. Germline-derived CDR1 and CDR2 are SQVTM and ANQGSEA. The CDR3 reads CSVSQGGDSPLHF. The DNA of the CDR3 is TGTAGCGTTTCACAGGGTGGGGATTCACCCCTCCACTTT.

The sample holds one count of this clonotype. One junction end does not reproduce the germline sequence, and a read error may be involved. This chain joins TRBV10-2 and TRBJ2-5; D not certain. This CDR3 has 13 residues. Germline V gene lookup returns CDR1 WSHSY and CDR2 SAAADI. The CDR3: CANSERYQETQYF. In DNA form, the CDR3 reads TGCGCCAACAGTGAAAGGTACCAAGAGACCCAGTACTTC.

On this clonotype itself: Given a much more abundant clone one base away, this may be a read error. The V call is TRBV10-2, the J call TRBJ2-7; unclear D gene. V was pared by 8 bases and J by 7 bases, with 12 bases between. This CDR3 comprises 11 residues. Per germline, CDR1 WSHSY and CDR2 SAAADI. The DNA of the CDR3 is TGCGCCAGCCTCCACCTCGGGGAGCAGTACTTC. It specifies CASLHLGEQYF.

With respect to this clonotype: This may be a read error: a much more frequent sequence differs by one nucleotide. This chain joins TRBV6-1 and TRBJ2-5, with D uncertain. Germline CDR1 and CDR2: MNHNS and SASEGT. The V gene lost 6 bases and the J gene lost 6 bases, with 17 bases spanning the gap. This CDR3 has 14 amino acids. The CDR3 bases are TGTGCCAGCAGCCCCTTGGTGGCTTTACAGACCCAGTACTTC. It yields the protein CASSPLVALQTQYF.

Turning to this clonotype: A much larger clone lies a single base off, so this may be a read error. CDR3 sequence (DNA): TGTGCCAGCAGTCTTAGGGGCTACCATGAGCAGTTCTTC. The encoded protein is CASSLRGYHEQFF. The rearrangement joins TRBV6-2 or TRBV6-3 to TRBJ2-1, with D maybe TRBD1 (5 bases). Per the germline V gene, CDR1 is MNHEY and CDR2 is SVGEGT. This CDR3 has 13 amino acids.

To note about this clonotype: This may be a read error, as it is one base from a much larger clone. This chain connects TRBV6-2 or TRBV6-3 to TRBJ2-1; a possible D gene is TRBD1 (5 bases). The CDR3 runs to 13 residues. From germline, CDR1 is MNHEY and CDR2 SVGEGT. CDR3 nucleotide sequence: TGTGCCTCAGGGAAGGTCCGGTACAATGGGCAGTTCTTC. It encodes CASGKVRYNGQFF.

The DNA of the CDR3 is TGTCTCAGCAGTTCAGGACAAGGGGTGGGCTCAGATACGCAGTATTTT. It translates to CLSSSGQGVGSDTQYF. This rearrangement joins TRBV12-3 or TRBV12-4 to TRBJ2-3; possibly TRBD1 for D (5 bases). This CDR3 spans 16 amino acids.